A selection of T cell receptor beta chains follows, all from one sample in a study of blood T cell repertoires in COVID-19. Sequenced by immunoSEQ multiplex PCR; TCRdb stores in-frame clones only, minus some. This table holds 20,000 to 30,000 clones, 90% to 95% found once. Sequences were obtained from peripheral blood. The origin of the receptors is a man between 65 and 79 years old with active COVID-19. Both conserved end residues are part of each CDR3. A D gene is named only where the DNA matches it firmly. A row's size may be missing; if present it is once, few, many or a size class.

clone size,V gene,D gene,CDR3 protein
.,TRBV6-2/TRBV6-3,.,CASSYTSTEAFF
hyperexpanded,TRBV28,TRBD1,CASVPPGGANTGELFF
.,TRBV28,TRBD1,CASSSPRDRVRTEAFF
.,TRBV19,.,CASSIVRGGVYGYTF
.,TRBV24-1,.,CATSDSPRGGYTF
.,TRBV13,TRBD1,CASSTGTVPSTLHF
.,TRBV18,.,CASSPPGVGTEAFF
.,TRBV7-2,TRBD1,CASSLTGRGDTEAFF
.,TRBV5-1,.,CASSFLGSPYEQYF
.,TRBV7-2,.,CASGLPLSNEQFF
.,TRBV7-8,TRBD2,CASSSPAGGWGNEQFF
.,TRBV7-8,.,CASRLTGTAYNEQFF
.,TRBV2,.,CASAAGNTIYF
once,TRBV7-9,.,CASSLAAGLNEKLFF